The following is a TCR beta chain sequence with its context. Its target is not known. This sample is drawn from a study of T-cell memory formation after mild COVID-19. A single record per CDR3 protein comes from TCRdb applying MiXCR to the 5' RACE reads. The sample holds around 36,000 distinct CDR3 sequences, more than 9.5% seen once. The CDR3 covers 15 residues. Germline V gives CDR1 SGHRS, CDR2 YFSETQ. J gave up 4 bases and V 4 bases, and 6 bases lay outside the gene matches. General study results and limits: Some clones that responded turned up in pre-infection memory, which suggests that cross-reactive memory joined in. Contracting CD4+ clones were located mainly in CM and EM, and CD8+ clones in EMRA. Clonal second-wave expansions that peaked on day 37 had unconfirmed SARS-CoV-2 specificity.

The sequenced material came from PBMCs or a T cell subset sorted from them (not recorded which). This sequence was found in a man between 18 and 29 years old who had mild COVID-19 (a few samples of this study predate the infection). Cell type and time point are not known. V gene TRBV5-1 combines with J gene TRBJ2-7, with 12 nucleotides matching TRBD1. For the CDR3, the DNA is TGCGCCAGCAGCGGGACAGGGGGCAAAAATTACGAGCAGTACTTC. Translated: CASSGTGGKNYEQYF.